The next 29 T cell receptor beta chains were all read from a single sample in a study of blood T cell repertoires in COVID-19. TCRdb keeps only in-frame clones here, not all; method: immunoSEQ multiplex PCR. The data hold a few hundred thousand clones, with 85% to 90% observed a single time. The sample consisted of PBMCs or T cells enriched from blood (not recorded which). These receptors were taken from a woman aged 18-35 years in a cohort exposed to, infected with or recovered from COVID-19 (not recorded which).

The rearrangement joins TRBV19 to TRBJ1-5; a possible D gene is TRBD1 (5 bases). CDR1 is LNHDA, CDR2 SQIVND, per germline (reference sequence). V was trimmed by 5 bases and J by 4 bases, leaving 15 bases between them. The CDR3 consists of 15 residues. The CDR3 sequence: CASSPTRRGNQPQHF. CDR3 sequence (DNA): TGTGCCAGTAGTCCCACCAGAAGGGGAAATCAGCCCCAGCATTTT.

This rearrangement joins TRBV5-1 to TRBJ2-5; 8 bases map to TRBD2. The germline CDR1 and CDR2 sequences are SGHRS and YFSETQ. The CDR3 is 15 amino acids. After removal of 4 bases from V and 1 base from J, the junction contained 6 bases not matched to a gene. The CDR3 region is CASSPIAGIQETQYF. The CDR3 DNA sequence: TGCGCCAGCAGCCCAATAGCGGGAATCCAAGAGACCCAGTACTTC.

The CDR3 DNA reads TGTGCCACCGGAGGGACCGATTCGAACACTGAAGCTTTCTTT. This translates into CATGGTDSNTEAFF. The J gene is TRBJ1-1, the V gene TRBV24-1; D perhaps matches TRBD1 (5 bases). The germline gives CDR1 KGHDR, CDR2 SFDVKD. CDR3 size: 14 residues. Trimming stripped 9 bases from V and 1 base from J, with 14 bases between.

This chain uses TRBV10-2 with TRBJ1-1, with unresolved D. The CDR3 is made up of 14 amino acids. CDR1 is WSHSY and CDR2 is SAAADI in the germline V gene. The germline V and J ends were trimmed by 2 bases and 1 base, with 8 bases remaining between them. This chain's CDR3 is CASSEARKNTEAFF. DNA of the CDR3: TGCGCCAGCAGTGAGGCTAGAAAGAACACTGAAGCTTTCTTT.

V is TRBV28 and J is TRBJ1-2; 11 nucleotides match TRBD1. This CDR3 is 14 amino acids long. CDR1 is MDHEN, CDR2 SYDVKM, per germline. V was clipped by 5 bases and J by 8 bases; unmatched bases: 7. The chain's CDR3 is CASSRGQGEWGYTF. The DNA of the CDR3 is TGTGCCAGCAGTCGGGGACAGGGGGAATGGGGCTACACCTTC.

This chain connects TRBV7-3 to TRBJ2-2, with D possibly TRBD1 on 6 matching bases. Germline V gene lookup returns CDR1 SGHTA and CDR2 FQGTGA. This CDR3 comprises 14 residues. V lost 5 bases and J 7 bases, leaving 14 bases between the germline ends. Here the CDR3 DNA reads TGTGCCAGCAGCCCAGCAGGGGCCGGCGGGGAGCTGTTTTTT. The encoded protein is CASSPAGAGGELFF.

This chain connects TRBV7-8 to TRBJ1-2; 7 nucleotides align to TRBD1. The CDR3 is made up of 13 amino acids. V was pared by 5 bases and J by 3 bases, with 3 bases of the junction left unmatched. Germline V gives CDR1 SGHVS, CDR2 FQNEAQ. Here the CDR3 reads CASSPGTDYGYTF. For the CDR3, the DNA is TGTGCCAGCAGCCCAGGGACAGACTATGGCTACACCTTC.

This sequence joins TRBV25-1 and TRBJ2-7; D uncertain. The CDR3 is 13 amino acids. Germline values: CDR1 MGHDK, CDR2 SYGVNS. V lost 2 bases and J lost 4, with 9 bases in between. In DNA, the CDR3 is TGTGCCAGCAGTGAAACCGGAGATTACGAGCAGTACTTC. Translating gives CASSETGDYEQYF.

The chain carries TRBV2 and TRBJ2-7; D ambiguous. Trimming removed 4 bases from V and 6 bases from J, with 10 bases in between. The CDR3 is 12 residues long. CDR1 is SNHLY, CDR2 FYNNEI, per germline. The CDR3 bases are TGTGCCAGCAGTGTTACAGCAGCCGAGCAGTACTTC. It translates to CASSVTAAEQYF.

V and J are TRBV7-6 and TRBJ1-2, with D maybe TRBD1 (6 bases). Trimming took 1 base from V and 8 from J, leaving 14 bases between them. Germline V lookup: CDR1 SGHVS, CDR2 FNYEAQ. The CDR3 covers 14 residues. The CDR3 nucleotides are TGTGCCAGCAGCTTAGTGGGGGCATCGGAAGGCTACACCTTC. Translation gives CASSLVGASEGYTF.

DNA for the CDR3: TGTGCCAGCGGGACAGGGGTAATCTACGAGCAGTACTTC. Translated, it gives CASGTGVIYEQYF. This chain uses TRBV28 with TRBJ2-7; 10 bases agree with TRBD1. CDR1 is MDHEN, CDR2 SYDVKM, per germline. The J segment lost 3 bases and the V segment lost 8 bases, leaving 4 bases of the junction unmatched. The length of the CDR3 is 13 residues.

The chain is built from TRBV6-4 and TRBJ2-2; the match to TRBD1 covers 9 bases. V lost 5 bases and J lost 0; bases outside the gene matches: 4. The CDR3 spans 16 residues. Per germline, CDR1 MRHNA and CDR2 SNTAGT. The CDR3 DNA follows: TGTGCCAGCAGTCCACAGGGGGCCGCGAACACCGGGGAGCTGTTTTTT. It is translated as CASSPQGAANTGELFF.

This clone was observed a handful of times. The V gene is TRBV27, the J gene TRBJ1-2; 7 bases match TRBD1. V lost 2 bases and J lost 2; bases outside the gene matches: 14. The CDR3 consists of 18 residues. Germline CDR1 is MNHEY and CDR2 is SMNVEV (reference sequence). The CDR3 nucleotides are TGTGCCAGCAGTTTAGTTGGACAGGCCAAATTGACGAACTATGGCTACACCTTC. This encodes CASSLVGQAKLTNYGYTF.

The chain has TRBV21-1 and TRBJ2-7; the D call TRBD1 from the table was never checked on the DNA. TRBV21-1 is a recognized pseudogene. The CDR3 sequence is 14 residues long. In DNA form, the CDR3 reads TGTGCCAGCAGCGGGGGCTGGGACGCCGGCGAGCAGTACTTC. Protein product: CASSGGWDAGEQYF.

The chain is built from TRBV15 and TRBJ2-2, with TRBD1 matching over 7 bases. The CDR3 loop spans 16 amino acids. V lost 0 bases and J lost 8; bases outside the gene matches: 9. CDR1 is LNHNV and CDR2 is YYDKDF in the germline V gene (reference sequence). CDR3 in DNA: TGTGCCACCAGCAGAGATGGGGACAGCGAGGGAGGGGAGCTGTTTTTT. Translation: CATSRDGDSEGGELFF.

The CDR3 nucleotides are TGTGCCAGCAGCTTATACGGGAGCAATCAGCCCCAGCATTTT. It codes for CASSLYGSNQPQHF. The chain couples TRBV7-8 to TRBJ1-5; D gene uncertain. The CDR3 runs to 14 residues. The germline gives CDR1 SGHVS, CDR2 FQNEAQ. The V end lost 2 bases, the J end lost 1 base, and 6 bases lay between the germline ends. Using reference TRBV7-8 and TRBJ1-5 for the parts outside the CDR3, the full variable domain is GAGVSQSPRYKVAKRGQDVALRCDPISGHVSLFWYQQALGQGPEFLTYFQNEAQLDKSGLPSDRFFAERPEGSVSTLKIQRTQQEDSAVYLCASSLYGSNQPQHFGDGTRLSIL.

This clone was seen only a few times. The chain couples TRBV5-6 to TRBJ1-3, with TRBD1 matching 7 bases. The V segment lost 4 bases and the J segment 0 bases; nucleotides outside the gene matches: 7. The length of the CDR3 is 16 residues. CDR1 and CDR2 from the germline V gene are SGHDT and YYEEEE. CDR3 amino acids: CASSEQGSISGNTIYF. Here the CDR3 DNA reads TGTGCCAGCAGCGAACAGGGGTCCATCTCTGGAAACACCATATATTTT.

The chain links TRBV27 to TRBJ1-4; a possible D gene is TRBD1 (5 bases). This CDR3 comprises 14 residues. Germline V gives CDR1 MNHEY, CDR2 SMNVEV (reference sequence). V gave up 2 bases and J gave up 8 bases, with 12 bases separating them. The CDR3 DNA sequence: TGTGCCAGCAGTTTAGGCAGGGCGGGGGAAAAACTGTTTTTT. Encoded protein: CASSLGRAGEKLFF.

This rearrangement joins TRBV6-5 to TRBJ1-5; 7 bases map to TRBD1. V shed 6 bases and J 3 bases; nucleotides not matched to a gene: 2. Germline lookup yields CDR1 MNHEY and CDR2 SVGAGI. The CDR3 spans 13 residues. The chain's CDR3 is CASSGQVNQPQHF. The CDR3 nucleotides read TGTGCCAGCAGCGGACAGGTCAATCAGCCCCAGCATTTT.

This clone showed up just once. The chain uses TRBV7-2 and TRBJ2-1; 7 bases fit TRBD2. CDR1 and CDR2 (germline): SGHTA, FQGNSA. The V segment lost 1 base and the J segment 15 bases; nucleotides outside the gene matches: 9. The CDR3 consists of 13 residues. The DNA for the CDR3 is TGTGCCAGCAGCTTAGAAAGGCGGGGGAGTATGTTCTTC. This encodes CASSLERRGSMFF. Together with reference TRBV7-2 and TRBJ2-1, the CDR3 gives the full variable domain: GAGVSQSPSNKVTEKGKDVELRCDPISGHTALYWYRQSLGQGLEFLIYFQGNSAPDKSGLPSDRFSAERTGGSVSTLTIQRTQQEDSAVYLCASSLERRGSMFFGPGTRLTVL.

The chain links TRBV11-1 to TRBJ1-6, with a tentative D call TRBD1 (6 bases). V dropped 5 bases and J dropped 8 bases, with 13 bases sitting between them. Germline assignment: CDR1 SGHAT and CDR2 FQDESV (reference sequence). This CDR3 region has 14 residues. The CDR3 DNA reads TGTGCCAGCAGCCCGGGACACGGGGATTCACCCCTCCACTTT. Translated, it gives CASSPGHGDSPLHF.

The V call is TRBV7-9, the J call TRBJ1-1; D not resolved. Trimming cost V 5 bases and J 7 bases, with 8 bases left between them. Germline lookup yields CDR1 SEHNR and CDR2 FQNEAQ (reference sequence). The CDR3 length is 11 residues. This CDR3 reads CASSPSGEAFF. Here the CDR3 DNA reads TGTGCCAGCAGCCCTAGCGGTGAAGCTTTCTTT.

In the case of this clone: At the DNA level, this CDR3 is encoded by other sequences in the same sample as well. The chain couples TRBV5-1 to TRBJ1-2, with 10 bases identical to TRBD1. The CDR3 covers 14 residues. V lost 4 bases, J lost 2 bases, and 2 bases stayed unmatched. The germline gives CDR1 SGHRS, CDR2 YFSETQ. The CDR3 DNA sequence: TGCGCCAGCAGCCCGGGACAGGGGAACTATGGCTACACCTTC. Its protein product is CASSPGQGNYGYTF.

The chain combines TRBV9 with TRBJ2-3; D is uncertain. Germline CDR1 reads SGDLS; CDR2 reads YYNGEE. The CDR3 consists of 13 residues. Trimming took 4 bases from V and 3 from J, leaving 9 bases between them. In DNA form, the CDR3 reads TGTGCCAGCAGCTACTCCCAAACAGATACGCAGTATTTT. It codes for CASSYSQTDTQYF. The complete variable domain, with remaining parts taken from reference TRBV9 and TRBJ2-3, reads DSGVTQTPKHLITATGQRVTLRCSPRSGDLSVYWYQQSLDQGLQFLIQYYNGEERAKGNILERFSAQQFPDLHSELNLSSLELGDSALYFCASSYSQTDTQYFGPGTRLTVL.

V is TRBV28 and J is TRBJ1-1; D gene unclear. The CDR3 totals 12 residues. V was clipped by 7 bases and J by 4 bases, with 10 bases between them. Per the germline V gene, CDR1 is MDHEN and CDR2 is SYDVKM. The CDR3 DNA reads as TGTGCCAGCACGGGTCGTCCCACTGAAGCTTTCTTT. This encodes CASTGRPTEAFF.

V usage is TRBV9 and J usage is TRBJ1-1; 11 bases are shared with TRBD1. Germline V lookup: CDR1 SGDLS, CDR2 YYNGEE. The CDR3 covers 15 residues. V lost 4 bases and J lost 2; bases outside the gene matches: 4. As DNA, the CDR3 is TGTGCCAGCAGCACGGGACAGGGGGAAAACACTGAAGCTTTCTTT. Its protein product is CASSTGQGENTEAFF.

This clone appeared a single time. The V gene is TRBV3-1 (or the pseudogene TRBV3-2), the J gene TRBJ2-5, with D possibly matching TRBD1 (6 bases). Germline V gene sequence: CDR1 LGHDT, CDR2 YNNKEL (reference sequence). Deletions cut 10 bases from V and 5 bases from J, with 8 bases between. This CDR3 is 10 amino acids long. The DNA for the CDR3 is TGTGCCACCCAGGGGGAGACCCAGTACTTC. It encodes CATQGETQYF.

CDR3 DNA: TGTGCCAGTAGGGGGACAGGGTTAACGGGCACTGAAGCTTTCTTT. Translating gives CASRGTGLTGTEAFF. V gene TRBV19 combines with J gene TRBJ1-1; 9 nucleotides line up with TRBD1. CDR1 and CDR2 from the germline V gene are LNHDA and SQIVND (reference sequence). V shed 6 bases and J 4 bases; nucleotides not matched to a gene: 9. This CDR3 contains 15 residues.

This chain uses TRBV5-1 with TRBJ1-2; D is ambiguous. In germline, CDR1 is SGHRS, CDR2 YFSETQ. The CDR3 has 13 amino acids. V was cut by 1 base and J by 3 bases, with 7 bases left in between. CDR3 sequence: CASSLTEYYGYTF. CDR3 in DNA: TGCGCCAGCAGCTTGACGGAGTACTATGGCTACACCTTC.